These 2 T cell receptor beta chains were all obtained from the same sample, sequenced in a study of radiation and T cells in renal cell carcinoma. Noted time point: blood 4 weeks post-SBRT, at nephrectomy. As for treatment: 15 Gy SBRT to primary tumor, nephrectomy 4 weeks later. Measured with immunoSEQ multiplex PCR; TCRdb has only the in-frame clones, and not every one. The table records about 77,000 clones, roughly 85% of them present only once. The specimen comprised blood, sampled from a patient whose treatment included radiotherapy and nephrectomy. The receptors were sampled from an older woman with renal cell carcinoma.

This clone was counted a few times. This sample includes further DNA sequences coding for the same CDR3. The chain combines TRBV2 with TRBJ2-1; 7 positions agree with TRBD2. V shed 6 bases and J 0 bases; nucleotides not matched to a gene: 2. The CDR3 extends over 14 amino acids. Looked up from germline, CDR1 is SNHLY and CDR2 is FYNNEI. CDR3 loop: CASSGGSSYNEQFF. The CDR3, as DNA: TGTGCCAGCAGCGGGGGGAGCTCCTACAATGAGCAGTTCTTC.

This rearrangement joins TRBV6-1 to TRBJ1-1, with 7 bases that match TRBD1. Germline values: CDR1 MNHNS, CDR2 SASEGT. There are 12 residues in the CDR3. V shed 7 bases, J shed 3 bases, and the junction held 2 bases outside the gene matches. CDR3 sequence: CASNTGDTEAFF. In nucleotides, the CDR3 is TGTGCCAGCAACACAGGGGACACTGAAGCTTTCTTT.